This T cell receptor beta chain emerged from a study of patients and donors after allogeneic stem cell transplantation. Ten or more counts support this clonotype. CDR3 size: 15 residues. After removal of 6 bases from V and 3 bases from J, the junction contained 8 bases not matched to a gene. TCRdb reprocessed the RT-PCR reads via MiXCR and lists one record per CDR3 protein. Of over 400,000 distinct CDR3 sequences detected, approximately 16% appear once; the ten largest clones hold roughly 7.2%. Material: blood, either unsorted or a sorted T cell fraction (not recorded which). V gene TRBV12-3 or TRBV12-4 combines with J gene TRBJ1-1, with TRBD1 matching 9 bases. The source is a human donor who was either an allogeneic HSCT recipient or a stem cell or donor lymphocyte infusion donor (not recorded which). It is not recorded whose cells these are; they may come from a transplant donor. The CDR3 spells CASSGGQGGYTEAFF. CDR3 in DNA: TGTGCCAGCAGCGGGGGACAGGGAGGTTACACTGAAGCTTTCTTT.